This T cell receptor (beta chain) is drawn from a study of response to subunit inactivated influenza vaccine. General study results and limits: Authors suggested seasonal influenza vaccinations each recruit few new T cells.

To note about this clonotype: Antigen unknown.

The V gene end was trimmed by 5 bases and the J gene end by 0 bases; junction bases not matched to a gene: 14. Germline values: CDR1 SGHAT, CDR2 FQNNGV. The CDR3 extends over 19 amino acids. TCRdb itself ran the RT-PCR reads through MiXCR, one entry per CDR3 protein. The sample has 500,000 to 550,000 distinct CDR3 sequences; approximately 7.7% are singletons. This sequence was found in a man between 50 and 69 years old who received an inactivated influenza vaccine. V and J are TRBV11-2 and TRBJ2-2; 8 nucleotides align to TRBD2. The source material was PBMCs from blood, sampled roughly 24 months after vaccination. DNA of the CDR3: TGTGCCAGCAGCCCTCGACGGACTAGCAGGGTAACGAACACCGGGGAGCTGTTTTTT. Protein sequence: CASSPRRTSRVTNTGELFF.